A few counts support the clone carrying this T cell receptor (beta chain). The data originate from a study of blood T cell repertoires in COVID-19. Whole-study context: There were acute and convalescent COVID-19 samples, and they came from the United States, Italy and Spain. PBMCs, B-cell-depleted T cells, or T cells were the source of the cDNA or gDNA that made up the material.

Original processing methods: Amplification of reference gene primers was used by the study to estimate nucleated cell counts. Clones were read by immunoSEQ multiplex PCR, and TCRdb kept only the in-frame ones, dropping some. V and J calls and clone size are those listed in that table; D and trimming were worked out from the DNA. The table lists hundreds of thousands of clones, about 90% of them singletons. The CDR3 totals 17 residues. Germline V gene lookup returns CDR1 SGHDT and CDR2 YYEEEE. V lost 0 bases, J lost 4 bases, and 12 bases stayed unmatched. The receptor was derived from a woman in her 70s with COVID-19, enrolled during active disease. The sample consisted of peripheral blood. The J gene is TRBJ2-5, the V gene TRBV5-6; the match to TRBD1 covers 7 bases. Here the CDR3 DNA reads TGTGCCAGCAGCTTGGGCAGGCCAGGGGGTTTCACAGAGACCCAGTACTTC. This encodes CASSLGRPGGFTETQYF.